The clone carrying this T cell receptor (beta chain) showed up just a few times. The data were obtained in a study of T cells after yellow fever vaccination. Study in general: CD3, CD45RA, CCR7 and CD95 defined the sorted EM, EMRA, CM and Tscm memory subsets. General observations from the study: Almost all vaccine-responding clonotypes went undetected in sorted memory subsets on day 0.

V lost 2 bases and J lost 5, with 9 bases in between. This CDR3 spans 14 amino acids. Germline CDR1 reads SEHNR; CDR2 reads FQNEAQ (reference sequence). UMIs and a universal primer site were added when TCR cDNA was made by 5'RACE template switching. TCRdb reanalysed the 5' RACE reads using MiXCR and keeps one entry per CDR3 protein. This sample yields 20,000 to 30,000 distinct CDR3 sequences, of which 4% to 5% are seen a single time; 35% to 45% belongs to the top ten. The V call is TRBV7-9, the J call TRBJ1-4; tentatively, D is TRBD1 (5 bases). This receptor was obtained from a man aged 18 to 29 who received the YFV17D yellow fever vaccine. The sequencing here drew on PBMCs, either bulk or a sorted T-cell subset (CD4+, CD8+, memory, or dextramer-sorted; not recorded which), taken on the day of the yellow fever booster vaccination. The CDR3 protein is CASSLWGRNEKLFF. The DNA of the CDR3 is TGTGCCAGCAGCTTATGGGGCCGGAATGAAAAACTGTTTTTT. The whole variable domain, filled in from reference TRBV7-9 and TRBJ1-4, reads DTGVSQNPRHKITKRGQNVTFRCDPISEHNRLYWYRQTLGQGPEFLTYFQNEAQLEKSRLLSDRFSAERPKGSFSTLEIQRTEQGDSAMYLCASSLWGRNEKLFFGSGTQLSVL.